One sample yielded the 30 T cell receptor beta chains listed below, sequenced in a study of blood T cell repertoires in COVID-19. Method: immunoSEQ multiplex PCR; TCRdb's copy keeps in-frame clones and lacks some. The table records more than 300,000 clones, roughly 83% of them present only once. Sequencing was carried out using peripheral blood. The origin of the receptors is a woman between 45 and 65 years old with acute or convalescent COVID-19.

This sequence joins TRBV7-2 and TRBJ2-1, with 10 bases matching TRBD2. CDR1 and CDR2 from the germline V gene are SGHTA and FQGNSA. V gave up 1 base and J gave up 10 bases; unmatched junction bases: 4. The CDR3 consists of 14 residues. CDR3 in DNA: TGTGCCAGCAGCTTAGGGGGGACTAGCGTAGAGCAGTTCTTC. This sequence encodes CASSLGGTSVEQFF.

This clone was recorded once. This chain joins TRBV6-6 and TRBJ2-2; TRBD2 matches 8 bases. Germline CDR1 and CDR2: MNHNY and SVGAGI (reference sequence). The CDR3 length is 15 residues. With V trimmed by 6 bases and J by 5 bases, 8 bases remained unmatched. CDR3 region: CASRVAGRVTGELFF. CDR3 DNA: TGTGCCAGCAGGGTAGCGGGAAGGGTAACCGGGGAGCTGTTTTTT.

The chain recombines TRBV30 with TRBJ1-5; D not resolved. There are 14 residues in the CDR3. Germline CDR1 reads GTSNPN; CDR2 reads SVGIG (reference sequence). V was shortened by 0 bases and J by 11 bases, with 17 bases between the two germline ends. CDR3 nucleotide sequence: TGTGCCTGGAGTGTAGGACTAGGACCAACAGCCCAGCATTTT. Translating it yields CAWSVGLGPTAQHF.

This chain connects TRBV27 to TRBJ1-5, with TRBD1 matching 8 bases. CDR1 MNHEY and CDR2 SMNVEV come from the germline V gene (reference sequence). With V trimmed by 5 bases and J by 4 bases, 7 bases remained unmatched. The CDR3 length is 15 residues. CDR3 in DNA: TGTGCCAGCAGTATCGACCGGGACAGGAATCAGCCCCAGCATTTT. Translated, it gives CASSIDRDRNQPQHF.

This rearrangement joins TRBV7-2 to TRBJ1-2, with D maybe TRBD1 (6 bases). The V gene lost 0 bases and the J gene lost 3 bases, with 11 bases spanning the gap. There are 15 residues in the CDR3. CDR1 is SGHTA, CDR2 FQGNSA, per germline. The CDR3 DNA reads as TGTGCCAGCAGCTTAGCGCTCTACAGGGACTATGGCTACACCTTC. It codes for CASSLALYRDYGYTF.

This chain links TRBV11-2 with TRBJ2-7; TRBD1 might be the D (6 bases). Germline V gene lookup returns CDR1 SGHAT and CDR2 FQNNGV. This CDR3 has 16 residues. V lost 2 bases and J lost 1, with 15 bases in between. The CDR3 sequence is CASSLSGQPHSYEQYF. Written as DNA, the CDR3 is TGTGCCAGCAGCTTATCCGGACAGCCCCATTCCTACGAGCAGTACTTC.

The V call is TRBV29-1, the J call TRBJ2-7; 9 bases agree with TRBD2. This CDR3 is built from 13 residues. Germline-derived CDR1 and CDR2 are SQVTM and ANQGSEA. J lost 5 bases, V lost 4 bases, and 6 bases had no gene match. The CDR3 here is CSVGHASGDEQYF. DNA of the CDR3: TGCAGCGTTGGGCATGCTAGCGGGGACGAGCAGTACTTC.

The genes are TRBV28 and TRBJ1-4, with 8 nucleotides matching TRBD1. The V gene end was trimmed by 2 bases and the J gene end by 4 bases; junction bases not matched to a gene: 3. The CDR3 covers 15 residues. Germline V lookup: CDR1 MDHEN, CDR2 SYDVKM. In nucleotides, the CDR3 is TGTGCCAGCAGTTTACCGGACAGGGATAATGAAAAACTGTTTTTT. This codes for CASSLPDRDNEKLFF.

To note about this clone: The junction departs from the called germline gene at one end, perhaps through a read error. V usage is TRBV7-7 and J usage is TRBJ2-2; TRBD2 might be the D (6 bases). This CDR3 has 16 amino acids. CDR1 is SSHAT, CDR2 FNYEAQ, per germline (reference sequence). The CDR3 loop is CASSLWAGSNTGELFF. For the CDR3, the DNA is TGTGCTAGCAGCTTATGGGCGGGATCGAACACCGGGGAGCTGTTTTTT. Looking up the rest from reference TRBV7-7 and TRBJ2-2 gives the full variable domain: GAGVSQSPRYKVTKRGQDVTLRCDPISSHATLYWYQQALGQGPEFLTYFNYEAQPDKSGLPSDRFSAERPEGSISTLTIQRTEQRDSAMYRCASSLWAGSNTGELFFGEGSRLTVL.

This rearrangement joins TRBV11-3 to TRBJ2-2; D perhaps matches TRBD2 (6 bases). CDR3 length equals 14 residues. Germline V gives CDR1 SGHNT, CDR2 YENEEA. Trimming removed 4 bases from V and 5 bases from J, with 11 bases in between. CDR3 nucleotide sequence: TGTGCCAGCAGCTACCTGGGGAGGACCGGGGAGCTGTTTTTT. This encodes CASSYLGRTGELFF.

The genes are TRBV7-2 and TRBJ1-5, with unresolved D. CDR3 length: 13 residues. Trimming pared 4 bases from V and 5 bases from J, leaving 9 bases between. The V gene's germline CDR1 is SGHTA and CDR2 FQGNSA. The CDR3, as DNA: TGTGCCAGCAGCTCCGTCGTTCATCAGCCCCAGCATTTT. This codes for CASSSVVHQPQHF.

V and J are TRBV2 and TRBJ1-1; 8 nucleotides agree with TRBD1. The trim removed 4 bases at V and 6 bases at J, leaving 4 bases unmatched. CDR1 and CDR2 (germline): SNHLY, FYNNEI. This CDR3 spans 13 amino acids. The CDR3 coding sequence is TGTGCCAGCAGTGTGGCAGGGGGCCCTGAAGCTTTCTTT. It codes for CASSVAGGPEAFF. The complete variable domain, with remaining parts taken from reference TRBV2 and TRBJ1-1, reads EPEVTQTPSHQVTQMGQEVILRCVPISNHLYFYWYRQILGQKVEFLVSFYNNEISEKSEIFDDQFSVERPDGSNFTLKIRSTKLEDSAMYFCASSVAGGPEAFFGQGTRLTVV.

This sequence joins TRBV2 and TRBJ2-7; TRBD2 matches 10 bases. Trimming cost V 6 bases and J 3 bases; bases outside gene matches: 5. Germline CDR1 is SNHLY and CDR2 is FYNNEI. This CDR3 is 14 amino acids long. This chain's CDR3 is CASSPLAGYYEQYF. Here the CDR3 DNA reads TGTGCCAGCAGCCCACTAGCGGGATACTACGAGCAGTACTTC.

This sequence joins TRBV9 and TRBJ2-7, with a possible D match to TRBD2 (5 bases). Germline-derived CDR1 and CDR2 are SGDLS and YYNGEE. Trimming took 3 bases from V and 3 from J, leaving 13 bases between them. The CDR3 is made up of 14 amino acids. The chain's CDR3 is CASSGGLLGYEQYF. CDR3 nucleotides: TGTGCCAGCAGCGGAGGACTTTTGGGCTACGAGCAGTACTTC.

This clone has a handful of counts. The V gene is TRBV28, the J gene TRBJ2-7, with no clear D. The V and J ends lost 6 bases and 4 bases respectively, with 10 bases between them. There are 12 residues in the CDR3. Germline assignment: CDR1 MDHEN and CDR2 SYDVKM. The CDR3 here is CASRPTKYEQYF. In DNA, the CDR3 is TGTGCCAGCAGACCAACTAAGTACGAGCAGTACTTC.

The chain recombines TRBV24-1 with TRBJ2-4; TRBD2 is a possible D gene (5 bases). V lost 4 bases and J 5 bases, leaving 17 bases between the germline ends. Germline loops: CDR1 KGHDR, CDR2 SFDVKD. The CDR3 is made up of 16 amino acids. The CDR3 nucleotides are TGTGCCACCAGTGACCCCGGCGGAGGAGGAGAAAACATTCAGTACTTC. This codes for CATSDPGGGGENIQYF.

As DNA, the CDR3 is TGTGCCAGCAGCCAAGACCGCCGGGCCCTACAGGTTGGCTACACCTTC. Protein product: CASSQDRRALQVGYTF. The rearrangement links TRBV11-1 to TRBJ1-2; the D gene is possibly TRBD1 (5 bases). The CDR3 has 16 amino acids. With 5 bases removed from V and 7 bases from J, the gap between germline ends came to 23 bases. Germline CDR1 is SGHAT and CDR2 is FQDESV (reference sequence).

CDR3: CASSPPAGGSSNEQFF. In nucleotides, the CDR3 is TGTGCCAGCTCACCACCGGCAGGGGGCTCGAGTAATGAGCAGTTCTTC. This chain uses TRBV18 with TRBJ2-1, with 8 bases aligning to TRBD1. The CDR3 extends over 16 amino acids. J lost 7 bases, V lost 0 bases, and 8 bases had no gene match. Per the germline V gene, CDR1 is KGHSH and CDR2 is LQKENI. The entire variable domain, with the rest obtained from reference TRBV18 and TRBJ2-1, is as follows: NAGVMQNPRHLVRRRGQEARLRCSPMKGHSHVYWYRQLPEEGLKFMVYLQKENIIDESGMPKERFSAEFPKEGPSILRIQQVVRGDSAAYFCASSPPAGGSSNEQFFGPGTRLTVL.

The chain has TRBV10-3 and TRBJ2-1; 7 nucleotides agree with TRBD2. The CDR3 runs 13 residues. Per germline, CDR1 ENHRY and CDR2 SYGVKD. J lost 12 bases, V lost 4 bases, and 9 bases had no gene match. CDR3 sequence reads: CAISGRTSFGQFF. DNA for the CDR3: TGTGCCATCAGTGGGCGGACTAGTTTCGGGCAGTTCTTC.

This chain joins TRBV5-1 and TRBJ2-1, with TRBD2 as a possible D gene (6 bases). V was pared by 2 bases and J by 8 bases, with 20 bases between. The CDR3 loop spans 16 amino acids. Germline values: CDR1 SGHRS, CDR2 YFSETQ. The CDR3 bases are TGCGCCAGCAGCTTAATGACGGGAGCCCTCGGGCATGAGCAGTTCTTC. Its protein is CASSLMTGALGHEQFF.

This chain uses TRBV27 with TRBJ1-6; the D is unclear. Germline loops: CDR1 MNHEY, CDR2 SMNVEV (reference sequence). The CDR3 is 16 amino acids. V was cut by 6 bases and J by 2 bases, with 14 bases left in between. CDR3 bases: TGTGCCAGCAGCCTAAGCGACGGTCCCTATAATTCACCCCTCCACTTT. Amino acids: CASSLSDGPYNSPLHF.

J is TRBJ2-7 and V is TRBV6-2 or TRBV6-3; perhaps TRBD1 as D (7 bases). Germline values: CDR1 MNHEY, CDR2 SVGEGT. This CDR3 spans 11 amino acids. With 5 bases removed from V and 7 bases from J, the gap between germline ends came to 9 bases. The CDR3 nucleotides are TGTGCCAGCAGTCAGGGGGGAGAGCAGTACTTC. It yields the protein CASSQGGEQYF.

The CDR3 nucleotides read TGTGCCAGCAGTTATTGGCGGGACGGAAATTCACCCCTCCACTTT. Protein: CASSYWRDGNSPLHF. This sequence joins TRBV6-2 or TRBV6-3 and TRBJ1-6; a weak D match, TRBD1 (5 bases). The germline gives CDR1 MNHEY, CDR2 SVGEGT. The germline V and J ends were trimmed by 3 bases and 7 bases, with 13 bases remaining between them. This CDR3 spans 15 amino acids.

The rearrangement links TRBV9 to TRBJ1-1; 7 bases agree with TRBD1. Trimming removed 3 bases from V and 0 bases from J; junction bases left unmatched: 8. Per the germline V gene, CDR1 is SGDLS and CDR2 is YYNGEE. CDR3 size: 16 residues. This CDR3 reads CASSAGDRELNTEAFF. CDR3 nucleotide sequence: TGTGCCAGCAGCGCCGGGGACAGAGAGTTGAACACTGAAGCTTTCTTT.

V is TRBV5-1 and J is TRBJ1-6; D unclear. This CDR3 has 13 residues. V was clipped by 0 bases and J by 8 bases, with 6 bases between them. Germline loops: CDR1 SGHRS, CDR2 YFSETQ. The CDR3 loop reads CASSLGRDSPLHF. In DNA, the CDR3 is TGCGCCAGCAGCTTGGGGAGGGATTCACCCCTCCACTTT.

The chain uses TRBV18 and TRBJ2-1, with D hard to call. V dropped 2 bases and J dropped 9 bases, with 11 bases sitting between them. In germline, CDR1 is KGHSH, CDR2 LQKENI. The CDR3 has 13 residues. This CDR3 reads CASSPAEPGEQFF. CDR3 bases: TGTGCCAGCTCACCAGCGGAACCTGGTGAGCAGTTCTTC. Full variable domain (missing parts from reference TRBV18 and TRBJ2-1): NAGVMQNPRHLVRRRGQEARLRCSPMKGHSHVYWYRQLPEEGLKFMVYLQKENIIDESGMPKERFSAEFPKEGPSILRIQQVVRGDSAAYFCASSPAEPGEQFFGPGTRLTVL.

In this sample, this clone turned up once. The chain is built from TRBV19 and TRBJ2-7, with TRBD1 as a possible D gene (6 bases). This CDR3 contains 14 residues. Germline values: CDR1 LNHDA, CDR2 SQIVND (reference sequence). Trimming pared 5 bases from V and 3 bases from J, leaving 14 bases between. The CDR3 spells CASSLGQWGYEQYF. CDR3 sequence (DNA): TGTGCCAGTAGTCTCGGACAGTGGGGCTACGAGCAGTACTTC.

The J gene is TRBJ1-1, the V gene TRBV7-2, with D maybe TRBD1 (5 bases). The CDR3 has 14 residues. The germline V gene encodes CDR1 SGHTA and CDR2 FQGNSA. V was clipped by 1 base and J by 5 bases, with 11 bases between them. The CDR3 nucleotides read TGTGCCAGCAGCTTAGTACTGGGGCAGACTGAAGCTTTCTTT. Protein: CASSLVLGQTEAFF.

This chain connects TRBV9 to TRBJ2-1; 8 bases match TRBD2. This CDR3 is 14 amino acids long. J lost 3 bases, V lost 4 bases, and 3 bases had no gene match. Germline CDR1 reads SGDLS; CDR2 reads YYNGEE. CDR3 in DNA: TGTGCCAGCAGCCCGAGCGGGAGCTACAATGAGCAGTTCTTC. Amino acid sequence: CASSPSGSYNEQFF.

The chain has TRBV19 and TRBJ1-2; 10 positions match TRBD1. This CDR3 region has 15 residues. V shed 3 bases and J 5 bases; nucleotides not matched to a gene: 6. Germline lookup yields CDR1 LNHDA and CDR2 SQIVND (reference sequence). The CDR3 DNA sequence: TGTGCCAGTAGTATGTTTGGACAGGGGGATTATGGCTACACCTTC. Amino acid sequence: CASSMFGQGDYGYTF.